This T cell receptor (beta chain) was sequenced during a study of T cell responses to AZD1222 COVID-19 vaccine. Generated by immunoSEQ multiplex PCR, the TCRdb table keeps only in-frame clones and is missing some. The profile shows around 67,000 clones, 83% of them singletons. The V segment lost 1 base and the J segment 2 bases; nucleotides outside the gene matches: 1. CDR1 and CDR2 (germline): KGHDR, SFDVKD. The length of the CDR3 is 15 residues. The sample consisted of peripheral blood, taken 28 days after the second AZD1222 dose. This clonotype originated in an adult who received the AZD1222 COVID-19 vaccine. The V call is TRBV24-1, the J call TRBJ2-3; 8 nucleotides agree with TRBD2. CDR3 protein: CATSDLAGDTDTQYF. In nucleotides, the CDR3 is TGTGCCACCAGTGATTTAGCGGGGGACACAGATACGCAGTATTTT.